These 15 T cell receptor beta chains originate from one sample sequenced in a study of CD8 T cells in ankylosing spondylitis. TCRdb passed the 5' RACE reads through MiXCR, listing each CDR3 protein once. The sample has a few hundred thousand distinct CDR3 sequences, more than 15% seen once. The specimen was blood, either unsorted or a sorted T cell fraction (not recorded which). The source of these receptors is a male donor with ankylosing spondylitis or in good health (not recorded which).

The V gene is TRBV5-7, the J gene TRBJ2-7, with a tentative D call TRBD2 (6 bases). TRBV5-7 is placed among ORFs of uncertain function. This CDR3 is 12 amino acids long. Trimming cost V 1 base and J 6 bases, with 8 bases left between them. In DNA form, the CDR3 reads TGTGCCAGCAGCTTGATCGGGGGCGAGCAGTACTTC. Translated: CASSLIGGEQYF.

The genes are TRBV10-1 and TRBJ2-1; TRBD2 aligns across 12 bases. Germline V gene data show CDR1 as WNHNN and CDR2 as SYGVQD (reference sequence). The length of the CDR3 is 20 residues. Trimming cost V 1 base and J 0 bases; bases outside gene matches: 10. The CDR3 loop reads CASSELAGTSGSSSYNEQFF. The CDR3 DNA reads as TGCGCCAGCAGTGAGTTAGCCGGGACTAGCGGGTCCAGCTCCTACAATGAGCAGTTCTTC.

This clonotype was seen a handful of times. The J gene is TRBJ2-7, the V gene TRBV12-3 or TRBV12-4, with D unclear. V was shortened by 3 bases and J by 1 base, with 7 bases between the two germline ends. This CDR3 contains 13 residues. CDR3 protein: CASSFVHSYEQYF. In DNA, the CDR3 is TGTGCCAGCAGTTTTGTACATTCCTACGAGCAGTACTTC.

The J gene is TRBJ2-2, the V gene TRBV27; D possibly matches TRBD1 or TRBD2 (5 bases each). Trimming took 6 bases from V and 2 from J, leaving 13 bases between them. The CDR3 has 15 amino acids. CDR1 is MNHEY and CDR2 is SMNVEV in the germline V gene (reference sequence). The CDR3 region is CASSPGTGNTGELFF. CDR3 DNA sequence: TGTGCCAGCAGCCCCGGGACCGGTAACACCGGGGAGCTGTTTTTT.

About this clonotype: Possible read error: a much larger clone is one base away. The rearrangement uses TRBV12-3 or TRBV12-4 and TRBJ2-5; no reliable D call. The length of the CDR3 is 11 residues. CDR3 region: CASSFKETEYF. As DNA, the CDR3 is TGTGCCAGCAGTTTCAAGGAGACCGAGTACTTC.

This clonotype was counted ten times or more. The CDR3 DNA follows: TGCAGTGCTAGAGATACAGGGGCCTACGAGCAGTACTTC. Its translation: CSARDTGAYEQYF. V and J are TRBV20-1 and TRBJ2-7, with 7 bases that match TRBD1. Looked up from germline, CDR1 is DFQATT and CDR2 is SNEGSKA (reference sequence). With V trimmed by 0 bases and J by 2 bases, 1 base remained unmatched. This CDR3 has 13 residues.

This clonotype has more than one count but fewer than ten. The rearrangement uses TRBV5-1 and TRBJ1-1; D is unclear. There are 14 residues in the CDR3. Trimming shortened V by 4 bases and J by 1 base, and 11 bases separated the two germline ends. Germline-derived CDR1 and CDR2 are SGHRS and YFSETQ. CDR3 nucleotides: TGCGCCAGCAGCGGCGGATTAGGGAACACTGAAGCTTTCTTT. Translated: CASSGGLGNTEAFF. The full variable domain, completed using reference TRBV5-1 and TRBJ1-1, is KAGVTQTPRYLIKTRGQQVTLSCSPISGHRSVSWYQQTPGQGLQFLFEYFSETQRNKGNFPGRFSGRQFSNSRSEMNVSTLELGDSALYLCASSGGLGNTEAFFGQGTRLTVV.

The chain combines TRBV5-6 with TRBJ2-2, with a weak D call TRBD2 (5 bases). The germline CDR1 and CDR2 sequences are SGHDT and YYEEEE. V lost 2 bases and J 8 bases, leaving 10 bases between the germline ends. The CDR3 is 13 amino acids. The CDR3, as DNA: TGTGCCAGCAGCTTTGAGGACTCTGGGGAGCTGTTTTTT. It specifies CASSFEDSGELFF.

This clonotype occurred many times. The rearrangement uses TRBV6-1 and TRBJ2-1, with 7 bases fitting TRBD2. The J segment lost 6 bases and the V segment lost 5 bases, leaving 7 bases of the junction unmatched. The CDR3 covers 14 residues. The germline CDR1 and CDR2 sequences are MNHNS and SASEGT. The CDR3 DNA reads TGTGCCAGCAGTCTTATCGGGGGGAGCAATGAGCAGTTCTTC. Translation: CASSLIGGSNEQFF.

This clonotype was found a few times. This chain uses TRBV27 with TRBJ2-3; the D is unclear. Per germline, CDR1 MNHEY and CDR2 SMNVEV (reference sequence). This CDR3 comprises 13 residues. V shed 4 bases and J shed 9 bases, with 14 bases lying between them. The CDR3 DNA sequence: TGTGCCAGCAGTTCCTCCACCTTAGGAACGCAGTATTTT. Its translation is CASSSSTLGTQYF.

There are a few counts of this clonotype. This chain uses TRBV20-1 with TRBJ1-3; 7 bases map to TRBD1. Germline values: CDR1 DFQATT, CDR2 SNEGSKA (reference sequence). The V segment lost 5 bases and the J segment 3 bases; nucleotides outside the gene matches: 10. There are 15 residues in the CDR3. CDR3 nucleotides: TGCAGTGCTCTCCCTACAGGGGAAGGTGGAAACACCATATATTTT. This translates into CSALPTGEGGNTIYF.

This clonotype occurred many times. CDR3 residues: CASSLELAGGSGELFF. CDR3 nucleotides: TGTGCCAGCAGTCTTGAACTAGCGGGAGGGTCCGGGGAGCTGTTTTTT. The gene calls are TRBV12-3 or TRBV12-4 and TRBJ2-2, with 13 bases identical to TRBD2. The CDR3 runs 16 residues. V trimming: 5 bases; J trimming: 6 bases; junction bases outside the gene matches: 6.

This clonotype appeared many times. The rearrangement links TRBV6-5 to TRBJ2-5; possibly TRBD1 for D (5 bases). Trimming shortened V by 0 bases and J by 6 bases, and 11 bases separated the two germline ends. The germline V gene has CDR1 MNHEY and CDR2 SVGAGI. The CDR3 runs 14 residues. The CDR3: CASSYSNRGQTQYF. In nucleotides, the CDR3 is TGTGCCAGCAGTTACTCGAATAGGGGCCAGACCCAGTACTTC.

The table lists this clonotype with a few counts. The CDR3 coding sequence is TGTGCCAGCAGTTCCCGGACCAGTCCTGGAAACACCATATATTTT. Amino acid sequence: CASSSRTSPGNTIYF. The chain couples TRBV27 to TRBJ1-3, with D unresolved. Germline CDR1 is MNHEY and CDR2 is SMNVEV (reference sequence). This CDR3 spans 15 amino acids. The germline V and J ends were trimmed by 4 bases and 2 bases, with 12 bases remaining between them.

This clonotype was observed a handful of times. The rearrangement uses TRBV27 and TRBJ2-7; the D gene is possibly TRBD1 (5 bases). Germline V gene lookup returns CDR1 MNHEY and CDR2 SMNVEV (reference sequence). The CDR3 spans 14 residues. V shed 4 bases and J shed 5 bases, with 15 bases lying between them. CDR3 sequence: CASSYGRVPHEQYF. The CDR3 nucleotides are TGTGCCAGCAGTTATGGCAGGGTACCCCACGAGCAGTACTTC.